A selection of T cell receptor beta chains follows, all from one sample in a study of radiotherapy plus CTLA-4 blockade in lung cancer. TCRdb's table, derived via immunoSEQ multiplex PCR, lists solely in-frame clones and lacks some. The table shows about 91,000 clones, with roughly 70% occurring only once. This material consisted of peripheral blood, taken from a patient treated with radiotherapy plus ipilimumab. The receptors were gathered from a human donor with non-small cell lung cancer that progressed on radiotherapy plus ipilimumab. Both conserved end residues are part of each CDR3. Fields, in order: J gene, V gene, clone size, D gene, CDR3 protein, CDR3 DNA. A D gene is named only where the DNA matches it firmly. For some rows the clone size is stated as once, few or many, or as a class when expanded; others skip it.

J: TRBJ1-4
V: TRBV6-6
size: many
D: .
CDR3: CASSERGTNEKLFF
DNA: TGTGCCAGCAGCGAAAGGGGGACTAATGAAAAACTGTTTTTT

J: TRBJ1-5
V: TRBV5-4
size: .
D: .
CDR3: CASSLKDSNQPQHF
DNA: TGTGCCAGCAGCTTAAAAGATAGCAATCAGCCCCAGCATTTT

J: TRBJ1-1
V: TRBV7-2
size: .
D: .
CDR3: CASSSWRGATEAFF
DNA: TGTGCCAGCAGCTCCTGGAGGGGGGCCACTGAAGCTTTCTTT

J: TRBJ2-7
V: TRBV9
size: .
D: .
CDR3: CASSVGGENPSYEQYF
DNA: TGTGCCAGCAGCGTAGGAGGAGAGAACCCCTCCTACGAGCAGTACTTC

J: TRBJ2-5
V: TRBV19
size: once
D: .
CDR3: CASSIERDVETQYF
DNA: TGTGCCAGTAGTATAGAGAGGGACGTCGAGACCCAGTACTTC

J: TRBJ1-2
V: TRBV6-4
size: .
D: TRBD1
CDR3: CASSATGVGGYTF
DNA: TGTGCCAGCAGCGCGACAGGGGTTGGAGGCTACACCTTC

J: TRBJ2-7
V: TRBV6-5
size: many
D: .
CDR3: CASSYSGRLYEQYF
DNA: TGTGCCAGCAGTTACTCTGGGAGGCTGTACGAGCAGTACTTC

J: TRBJ2-5
V: TRBV10-1
size: once
D: .
CDR3: CASSEWVGSGRMETQYF
DNA: TGCGCCAGCAGTGAGTGGGTCGGGAGCGGTCGTATGGAGACCCAGTACTTC

J: TRBJ2-2
V: TRBV25-1
size: .
D: .
CDR3: CATSDSGPANTGELFF
DNA: TGTGCCACTTCCGATTCAGGGCCCGCTAACACCGGGGAGCTGTTTTTT

J: TRBJ2-1
V: TRBV27
size: .
D: TRBD1
CDR3: CASSIGTEVYNEQFF
DNA: TGTGCCAGCAGTATCGGGACAGAGGTTTACAATGAGCAGTTCTTC

J: TRBJ1-2
V: TRBV5-6
size: .
D: TRBD1
CDR3: CASSSGTGGYGYTF
DNA: TGTGCCAGCAGCAGCGGGACAGGGGGCTATGGCTACACCTTC